The source of this T cell receptor (beta chain) is a study of cytomegalovirus exposure and HLA in healthy donors. Study-wide results and limits: Within the roughly 120 validation repertoires, first-cohort TCR clusters tended to co-occur, according to a later analysis.

Clones were read by immunoSEQ multiplex PCR, and TCRdb kept only the in-frame ones, dropping some. This sample has about 360,000 clones; about nine tenths occur once, and the top ten carry roughly 0.82%. In germline, CDR1 is SEHNR, CDR2 FQNEAQ (reference sequence). Trimming cost V 5 bases and J 1 base; bases outside gene matches: 6. The length of the CDR3 is 15 residues. Concerning this clone: The antigen is unknown.

The sample was PBMCs. The chain couples TRBV7-9 to TRBJ2-3; 7 nucleotides match TRBD1. The TCR sequence derives from a woman aged 18-29 years in good health and CMV-seronegative. The CDR3 sequence: CASSPQGVRTDTQYF. The CDR3 bases are TGTGCCAGCAGCCCTCAGGGGGTCCGCACAGATACGCAGTATTTT.